This record looks at one T cell receptor (beta chain) sequence and its context. These data belong to a study of T cell responses to AZD1222 COVID-19 vaccine. The CDR3 covers 14 residues. Per germline, CDR1 KGHSH and CDR2 LQKENI. The V and J ends lost 1 base and 1 base respectively, with 7 bases between them. This table comes from immunoSEQ multiplex PCR, and its TCRdb copy is limited to in-frame clones, with some not included. The table shows 98,000 or so clones, with approximately 86% occurring only once. The clonotype was recovered from an adult who received the MenACWY meningococcal vaccine as a control. The input for sequencing was peripheral blood, taken 28 days after the second dose of the MenACWY control vaccine. The chain carries TRBV18 and TRBJ2-5, with a possible D match to TRBD1 (6 bases). CDR3 bases: TGTGCCAGCTCACCACTCAGGGGCCAAGAGACCCAGTACTTC. This codes for CASSPLRGQETQYF. Drawing the rest from reference TRBV18 and TRBJ2-5, the complete variable domain is NAGVMQNPRHLVRRRGQEARLRCSPMKGHSHVYWYRQLPEEGLKFMVYLQKENIIDESGMPKERFSAEFPKEGPSILRIQQVVRGDSAAYFCASSPLRGQETQYFGPGTRLLVL.